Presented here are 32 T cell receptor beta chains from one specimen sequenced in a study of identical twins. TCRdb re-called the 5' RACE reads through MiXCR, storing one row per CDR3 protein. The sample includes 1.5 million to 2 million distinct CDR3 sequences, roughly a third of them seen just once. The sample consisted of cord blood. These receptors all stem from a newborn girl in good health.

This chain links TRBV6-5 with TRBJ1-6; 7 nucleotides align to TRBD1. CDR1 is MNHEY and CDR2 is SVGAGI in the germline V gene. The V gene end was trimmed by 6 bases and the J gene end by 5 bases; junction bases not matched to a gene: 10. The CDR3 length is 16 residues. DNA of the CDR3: TGTGCCAGCAGCAATTACGGGACAGCCAATAATTCACCCCTCCACTTT. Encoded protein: CASSNYGTANNSPLHF.

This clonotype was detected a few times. In DNA form, the CDR3 reads TGCAGTGCTAGAGGCCGTTGGGATCCCCGTTCTTATGGCTACACCTTC. Translation: CSARGRWDPRSYGYTF. The chain uses TRBV20-1 and TRBJ1-2; no firm D call. Germline CDR1 DFQATT, CDR2 SNEGSKA (reference sequence). This CDR3 comprises 16 residues. Trimming removed 1 base from V and 5 bases from J, with 20 bases in between.

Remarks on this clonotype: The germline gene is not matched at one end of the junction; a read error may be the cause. The CDR3 sequence is CVSSLRGAGSYNSPLHF. In DNA form, the CDR3 reads TGTGTCAGCAGCTTACGGGGAGCGGGCTCCTATAATTCACCCCTCCACTTT. The chain is built from TRBV7-2 and TRBJ1-6; D call uncertain. CDR3 size: 17 residues. Looked up from germline, CDR1 is SGHTA and CDR2 is FQGNSA.

Written as DNA, the CDR3 is TGTGCCAGCAAACAGGGTGGCACTGAAGCTTTCTTT. Residues: CASKQGGTEAFF. The genes are TRBV6-5 and TRBJ1-1; tentatively, D is TRBD1 (6 bases). Germline V gene sequence: CDR1 MNHEY, CDR2 SVGAGI. The CDR3 has 12 amino acids. Between the trimmed V and J ends, which lost 7 bases and 4 bases, there was a span of 10 bases.

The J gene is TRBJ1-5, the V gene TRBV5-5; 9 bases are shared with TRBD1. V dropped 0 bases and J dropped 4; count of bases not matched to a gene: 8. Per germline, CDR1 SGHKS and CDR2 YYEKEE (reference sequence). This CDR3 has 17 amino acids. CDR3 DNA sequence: TGTGCCAGCAGCTTGGATCTCGGGACAGGGTTTAATCAGCCCCAGCATTTT. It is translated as CASSLDLGTGFNQPQHF.

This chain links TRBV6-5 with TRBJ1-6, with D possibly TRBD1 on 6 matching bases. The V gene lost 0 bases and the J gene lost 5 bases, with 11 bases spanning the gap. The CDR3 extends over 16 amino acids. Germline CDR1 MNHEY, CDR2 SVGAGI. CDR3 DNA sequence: TGTGCCAGCAGTTACTCGAAGCAGGGGAATAATTCACCCCTCCACTTT. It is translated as CASSYSKQGNNSPLHF.

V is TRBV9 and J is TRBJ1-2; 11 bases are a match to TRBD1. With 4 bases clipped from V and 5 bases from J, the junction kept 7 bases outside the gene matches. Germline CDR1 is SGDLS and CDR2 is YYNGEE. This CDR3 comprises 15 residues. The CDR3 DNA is TGTGCCAGCAGCCTGCGGACAGGGGGCCCTTATGGCTACACCTTC. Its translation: CASSLRTGGPYGYTF. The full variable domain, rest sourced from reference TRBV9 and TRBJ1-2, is DSGVTQTPKHLITATGQRVTLRCSPRSGDLSVYWYQQSLDQGLQFLIQYYNGEERAKGNILERFSAQQFPDLHSELNLSSLELGDSALYFCASSLRTGGPYGYTFGSGTRLTVV.

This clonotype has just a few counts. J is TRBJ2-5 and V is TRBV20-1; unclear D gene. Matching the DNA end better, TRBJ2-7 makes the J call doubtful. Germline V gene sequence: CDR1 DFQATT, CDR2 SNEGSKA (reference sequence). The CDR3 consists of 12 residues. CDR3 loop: CSARDPGYEQYF. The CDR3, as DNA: TGCAGTGCTAGAGATCCGGGCTACGAGCAGTACTTC.

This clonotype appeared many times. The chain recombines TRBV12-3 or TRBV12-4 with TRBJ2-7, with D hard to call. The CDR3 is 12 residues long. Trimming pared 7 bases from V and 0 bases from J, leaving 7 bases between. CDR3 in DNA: TGTGCCAGCAAGTCTAGCTCCTACGAGCAGTACTTC. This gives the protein CASKSSSYEQYF.

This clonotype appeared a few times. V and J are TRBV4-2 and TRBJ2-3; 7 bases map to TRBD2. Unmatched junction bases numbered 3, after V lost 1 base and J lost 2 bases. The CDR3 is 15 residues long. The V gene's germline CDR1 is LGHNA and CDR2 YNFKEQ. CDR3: CASSQAGGDTDTQYF. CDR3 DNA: TGTGCCAGCAGCCAAGCGGGGGGAGACACAGATACGCAGTATTTT.

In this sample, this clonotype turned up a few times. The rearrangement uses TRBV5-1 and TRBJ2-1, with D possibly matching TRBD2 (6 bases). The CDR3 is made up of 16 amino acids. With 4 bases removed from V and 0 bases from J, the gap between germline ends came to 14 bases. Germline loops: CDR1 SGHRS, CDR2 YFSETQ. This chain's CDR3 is CASSSFAGSSYNEQFF. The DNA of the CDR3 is TGCGCCAGCAGCAGCTTCGCGGGGAGCTCCTACAATGAGCAGTTCTTC.

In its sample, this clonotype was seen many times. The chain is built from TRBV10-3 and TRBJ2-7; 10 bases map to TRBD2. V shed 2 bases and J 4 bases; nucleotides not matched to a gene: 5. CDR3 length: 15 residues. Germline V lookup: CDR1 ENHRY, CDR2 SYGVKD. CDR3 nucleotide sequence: TGTGCCATCAGTGAGGACTCTAGCGGGAGTTACGAGCAGTACTTC. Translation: CAISEDSSGSYEQYF.

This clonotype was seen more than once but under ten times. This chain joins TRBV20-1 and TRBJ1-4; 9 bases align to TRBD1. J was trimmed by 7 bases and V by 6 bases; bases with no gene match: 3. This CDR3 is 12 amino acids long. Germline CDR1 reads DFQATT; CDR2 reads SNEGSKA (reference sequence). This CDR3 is CSARDRAEKLFF. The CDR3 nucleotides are TGCAGTGCCCGGGACAGGGCTGAAAAACTGTTTTTT.

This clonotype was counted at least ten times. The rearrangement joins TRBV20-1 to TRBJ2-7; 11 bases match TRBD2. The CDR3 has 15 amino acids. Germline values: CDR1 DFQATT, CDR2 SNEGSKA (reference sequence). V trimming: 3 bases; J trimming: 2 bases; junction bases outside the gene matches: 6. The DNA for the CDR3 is TGCAGTGCTAGGCGAACTAGCGGGAGAGCCTACGAGCAGTACTTC. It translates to CSARRTSGRAYEQYF.

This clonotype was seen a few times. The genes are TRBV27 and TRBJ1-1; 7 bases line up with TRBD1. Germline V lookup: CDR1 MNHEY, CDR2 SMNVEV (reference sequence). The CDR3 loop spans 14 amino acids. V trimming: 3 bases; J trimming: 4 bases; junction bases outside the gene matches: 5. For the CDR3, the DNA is TGTGCCAGCAGTTTTATGGGGGACAGCACTGAAGCTTTCTTT. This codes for CASSFMGDSTEAFF.

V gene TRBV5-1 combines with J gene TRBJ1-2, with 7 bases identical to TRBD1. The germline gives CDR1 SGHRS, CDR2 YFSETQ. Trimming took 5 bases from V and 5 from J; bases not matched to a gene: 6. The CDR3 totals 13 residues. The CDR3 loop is CASRPGQDYGYTF. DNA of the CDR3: TGCGCCAGCAGGCCCGGACAGGATTATGGCTACACCTTC.

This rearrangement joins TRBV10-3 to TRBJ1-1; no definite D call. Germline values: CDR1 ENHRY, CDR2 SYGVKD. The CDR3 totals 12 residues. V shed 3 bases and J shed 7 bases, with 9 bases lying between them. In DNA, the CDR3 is TGTGCCATCAGTGAAGGACGGGGTGAAGCTTTCTTT. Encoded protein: CAISEGRGEAFF.

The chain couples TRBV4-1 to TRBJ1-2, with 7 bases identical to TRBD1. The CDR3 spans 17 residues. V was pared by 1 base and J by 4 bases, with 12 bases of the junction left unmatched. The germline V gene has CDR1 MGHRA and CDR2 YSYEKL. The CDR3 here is CASSQVLRDSFSYGYTF. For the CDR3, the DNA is TGCGCCAGCAGCCAAGTTCTCCGGGACAGCTTTAGCTATGGCTACACCTTC.

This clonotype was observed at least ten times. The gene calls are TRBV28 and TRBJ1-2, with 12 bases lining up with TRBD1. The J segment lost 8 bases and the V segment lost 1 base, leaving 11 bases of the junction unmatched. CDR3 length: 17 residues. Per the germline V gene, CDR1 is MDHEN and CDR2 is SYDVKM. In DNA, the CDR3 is TGTGCCAGCAGTTTATTGTTGGGGACAGGGGGCCCTGGAGGCTACACCTTC. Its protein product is CASSLLLGTGGPGGYTF.

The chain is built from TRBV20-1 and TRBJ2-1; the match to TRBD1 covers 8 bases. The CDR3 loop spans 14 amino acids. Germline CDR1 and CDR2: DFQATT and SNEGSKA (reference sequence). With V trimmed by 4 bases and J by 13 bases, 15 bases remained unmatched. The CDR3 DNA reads TGCAGTGCTATGGCAGGGGGCGCGTTGGAGACCCAGTTCTTC. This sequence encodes CSAMAGGALETQFF.

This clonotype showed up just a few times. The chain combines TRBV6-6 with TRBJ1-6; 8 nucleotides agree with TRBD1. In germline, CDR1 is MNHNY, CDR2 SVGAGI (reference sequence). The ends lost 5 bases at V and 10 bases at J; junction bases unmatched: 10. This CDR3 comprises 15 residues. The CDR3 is CASSNMTGEGSPLHF. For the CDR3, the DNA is TGTGCCAGCAGTAACATGACAGGGGAGGGGTCACCCCTCCACTTT.

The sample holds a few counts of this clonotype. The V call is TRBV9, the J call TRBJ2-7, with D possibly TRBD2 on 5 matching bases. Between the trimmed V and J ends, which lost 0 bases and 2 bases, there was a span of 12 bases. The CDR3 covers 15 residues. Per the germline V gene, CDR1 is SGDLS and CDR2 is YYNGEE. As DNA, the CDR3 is TGTGCCAGCAGCGTAGCGGCTAGCCGAACCTACGAGCAGTACTTC. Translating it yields CASSVAASRTYEQYF.

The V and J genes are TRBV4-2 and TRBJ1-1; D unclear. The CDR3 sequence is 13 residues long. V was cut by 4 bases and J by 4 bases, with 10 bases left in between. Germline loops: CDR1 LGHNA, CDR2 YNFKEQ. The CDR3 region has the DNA TGTGCCAGCAGCCCCATCGGACCCACTGAAGCTTTCTTT. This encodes CASSPIGPTEAFF.

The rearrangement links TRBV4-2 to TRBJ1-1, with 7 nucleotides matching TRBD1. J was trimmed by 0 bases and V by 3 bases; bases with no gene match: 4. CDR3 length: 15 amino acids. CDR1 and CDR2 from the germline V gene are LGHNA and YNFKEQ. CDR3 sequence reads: CASSHPGGMNTEAFF. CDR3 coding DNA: TGTGCCAGCAGCCACCCAGGGGGGATGAACACTGAAGCTTTCTTT.

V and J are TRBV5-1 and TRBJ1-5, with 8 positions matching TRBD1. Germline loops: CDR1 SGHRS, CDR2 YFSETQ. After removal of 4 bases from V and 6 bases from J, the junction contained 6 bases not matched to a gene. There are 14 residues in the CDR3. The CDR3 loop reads CASSVAGGGQPQHF. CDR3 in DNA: TGCGCCAGCAGCGTGGCAGGGGGCGGTCAGCCCCAGCATTTT.

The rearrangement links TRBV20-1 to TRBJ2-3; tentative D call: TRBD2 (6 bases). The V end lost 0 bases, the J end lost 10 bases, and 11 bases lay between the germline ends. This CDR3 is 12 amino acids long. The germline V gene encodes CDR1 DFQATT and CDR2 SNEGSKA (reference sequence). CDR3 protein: CSARDQRAAQYF. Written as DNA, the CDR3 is TGCAGTGCTAGAGATCAGCGGGCGGCGCAGTATTTT.

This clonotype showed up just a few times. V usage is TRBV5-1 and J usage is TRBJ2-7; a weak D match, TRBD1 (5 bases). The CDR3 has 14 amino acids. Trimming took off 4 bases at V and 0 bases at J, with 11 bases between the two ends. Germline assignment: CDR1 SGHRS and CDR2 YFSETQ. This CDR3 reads CASSPSQGSYEQYF. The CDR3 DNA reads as TGCGCCAGCAGCCCCAGTCAGGGCTCCTACGAGCAGTACTTC.

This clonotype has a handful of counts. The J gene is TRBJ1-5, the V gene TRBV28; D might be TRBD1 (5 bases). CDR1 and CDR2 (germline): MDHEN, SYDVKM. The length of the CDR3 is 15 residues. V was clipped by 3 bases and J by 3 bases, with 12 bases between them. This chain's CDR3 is CASSFAGPNNQPQHF. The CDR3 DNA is TGTGCCAGCAGTTTCGCGGGACCGAACAATCAGCCCCAGCATTTT.

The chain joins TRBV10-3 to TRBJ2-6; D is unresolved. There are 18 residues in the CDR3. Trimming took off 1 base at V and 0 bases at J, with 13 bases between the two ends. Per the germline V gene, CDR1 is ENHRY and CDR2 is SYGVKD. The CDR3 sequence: CAISELAVLGSGANVLTF. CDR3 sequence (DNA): TGTGCCATCAGTGAGTTAGCAGTCCTGGGCTCTGGGGCCAACGTCCTGACTTTC.

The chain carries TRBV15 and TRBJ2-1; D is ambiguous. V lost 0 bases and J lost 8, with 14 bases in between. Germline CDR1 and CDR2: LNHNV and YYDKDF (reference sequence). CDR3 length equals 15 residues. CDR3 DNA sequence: TGTGCCACCAGCAGAGATGGGGAACTCTCAGATGAGCAGTTCTTC. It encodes CATSRDGELSDEQFF.

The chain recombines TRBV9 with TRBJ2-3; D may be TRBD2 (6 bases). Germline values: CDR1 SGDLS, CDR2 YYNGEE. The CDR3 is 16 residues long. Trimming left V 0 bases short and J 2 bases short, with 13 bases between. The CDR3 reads CASSVEISGITDTQYF. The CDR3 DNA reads TGTGCCAGCAGCGTAGAGATTAGCGGAATCACAGATACGCAGTATTTT.

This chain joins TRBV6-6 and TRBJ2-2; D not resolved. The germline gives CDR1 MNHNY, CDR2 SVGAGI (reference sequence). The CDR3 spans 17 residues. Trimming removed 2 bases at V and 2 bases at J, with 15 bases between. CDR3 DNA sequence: TGTGCCAGCAGTTACACTCGACTCCCCCAAAACACCGGGGAGCTGTTTTTT. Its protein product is CASSYTRLPQNTGELFF.